The T cell receptor (beta chain) described here comes from a study of response to subunit inactivated influenza vaccine. General study findings and limits: Authors suggested that a seasonal influenza vaccination recruits few new T cells each time.

Notes on this clonotype: Its specificity is unknown.

Germline CDR1 and CDR2: SGHRS and YFSETQ. V was pared by 0 bases and J by 8 bases, with 15 bases between. This CDR3 has 15 amino acids. In TCRdb, the RT-PCR reads were re-called with MiXCR into one record per CDR3 protein. The data show roughly 290,000 distinct CDR3 sequences, 20% to 25% seen once. The receptor was derived from a man aged 45-69 years who received an inactivated influenza vaccine. The input for sequencing was PBMCs from blood, taken roughly 20 months after vaccination. The chain is built from TRBV5-1 and TRBJ2-1; tentatively, D is TRBD1 (6 bases). The CDR3, as DNA: TGCGCCAGCAGCTTGGGACAGGAGAGGTTGTATGAGCAGTTCTTC. This encodes CASSLGQERLYEQFF. The whole variable domain, remainder taken from reference TRBV5-1 and TRBJ2-1, is KAGVTQTPRYLIKTRGQQVTLSCSPISGHRSVSWYQQTPGQGLQFLFEYFSETQRNKGNFPGRFSGRQFSNSRSEMNVSTLELGDSALYLCASSLGQERLYEQFFGPGTRLTVL.